The clone carrying this T cell receptor beta chain was seen a single time. Antigen specificity is unknown. The data were obtained in a study of CD8+CD57+ T cells in acquired aplastic anemia. CDR3 length: 14 amino acids. CDR1 SGDLS and CDR2 YYNGEE come from the germline V gene. Between the trimmed V and J ends, which lost 3 bases and 4 bases, there was a span of 13 bases. TCR beta VDJ and CDR3 profiles were obtained from a genomic DNA template. Via MiXCR, TCRdb re-called the reads, giving one row per CDR3 protein. This table holds approximately 170,000 distinct CDR3 sequences, just under 65% found once. Study-level findings and limits: It was found that more than 25 CD8+ CDR3 sequences were shared between patients and controls.

The gene calls are TRBV9 and TRBJ1-1; D not certain. Sequenced material: sorted CD4+, CD8+, or CD8+CD57+ T cells (not recorded which) from PBMCs. This receptor was taken from a human donor in good health. CDR3 nucleotide sequence: TGTGCCAGCAGCGCCCCGTGGGATGGCACTGAAGCTTTCTTT. Amino acids: CASSAPWDGTEAFF. Full variable domain (outside the CDR3, taken from reference TRBV9 and TRBJ1-1): DSGVTQTPKHLITATGQRVTLRCSPRSGDLSVYWYQQSLDQGLQFLIQYYNGEERAKGNILERFSAQQFPDLHSELNLSSLELGDSALYFCASSAPWDGTEAFFGQGTRLTVV.